The 8 T cell receptor beta chains below were found in one sample sequenced in a study of T cells of healthy individuals (dated by TCRdb to the late 2010s). Libraries were made using 5' RACE. The sequencing machine was an Illumina MiSeq. TCRdb ran its own pipeline on the public reads, namely fastp trimming at Q25 and MiXCR clone calling, and kept in-frame beta chains. Each CDR3 protein appears once, grouped with its most common genes and DNA. Counted in this sample were 65,000 to 95,000 distinct CDR3 sequences; approximately 5.4% of them appeared once. About 7.5% of the sample comes from the top ten. These receptors were obtained from a female donor in good health.

Many counts were recorded for this clonotype. The chain links TRBV20-1 to TRBJ2-1; D is possibly TRBD1 or TRBD2 (6 bases each). V lost 3 bases, J lost 10 bases, and 19 bases lay in between. This CDR3 has 14 residues. CDR1 is DFQATT and CDR2 is SNEGSKA in the germline V gene (reference sequence). The CDR3 loop reads CSASKGGRADEQFF. In DNA, the CDR3 is TGCAGTGCTAGTAAGGGGGGTCGGGCTGACGAGCAGTTCTTC.

This clonotype appeared many times. The V gene is TRBV20-1, the J gene TRBJ1-2; D not certain. The CDR3 loop spans 15 amino acids. Trimming shortened V by 0 bases and J by 0 bases, and 11 bases separated the two germline ends. Germline values: CDR1 DFQATT, CDR2 SNEGSKA (reference sequence). CDR3 sequence: CSARDLRSSNYGYTF. DNA for the CDR3: TGCAGTGCTAGAGATCTCAGGTCATCTAACTATGGCTACACCTTC.

This clonotype was detected only a few times. V gene TRBV7-3 combines with J gene TRBJ2-3; no definite D call. In germline, CDR1 is SGHTA, CDR2 FQGTGA. The ends were cut back, 4 bases at V and 0 bases at J, with 8 bases in the middle. This CDR3 spans 14 amino acids. Here the CDR3 reads CASSYSPSTDTQYF. Here the CDR3 DNA reads TGTGCCAGCAGCTATAGCCCTAGCACAGATACGCAGTATTTT.

The genes are TRBV19 and TRBJ1-5; D is uncertain. Germline lookup yields CDR1 LNHDA and CDR2 SQIVND (reference sequence). V was clipped by 4 bases and J by 7 bases, with 14 bases between them. This CDR3 region has 14 residues. The CDR3 here is CASSREPRGQPQHF. CDR3 DNA: TGTGCCAGTAGTAGAGAGCCCCGCGGCCAGCCCCAGCATTTT.

This clonotype came up many times. The gene calls are TRBV28 and TRBJ1-6; the match to TRBD1 covers 7 bases. The CDR3 runs 15 residues. V shed 4 bases, J shed 12 bases, and the junction held 12 bases outside the gene matches. From germline, CDR1 is MDHEN and CDR2 SYDVKM. The CDR3 spells CASSSDRVLTGPLHF. CDR3 DNA sequence: TGTGCCAGCAGTTCCGACAGGGTACTAACGGGACCCCTCCACTTT.

This clonotype came up many times. The V call is TRBV5-1, the J call TRBJ2-7; TRBD2 agrees at 14 bases. The length of the CDR3 is 14 residues. The V and J ends lost 4 bases and 6 bases, in that order; junction bases with no gene match: 3. Per germline, CDR1 SGHRS and CDR2 YFSETQ. In DNA, the CDR3 is TGCGCCAGCAGCCCGGGACTAGCGGGAGTCGAGCAGTACTTC. It translates to CASSPGLAGVEQYF.

This clonotype was picked up many times. The J gene is TRBJ2-3, the V gene TRBV28, with D maybe TRBD1 (5 bases). This CDR3 is 15 amino acids long. CDR1 is MDHEN, CDR2 SYDVKM, per germline. V was pared by 6 bases and J by 0 bases, with 13 bases between. The CDR3 sequence: CASSPVDISTDTQYF. Here the CDR3 DNA reads TGTGCCAGCAGCCCCGTGGACATCAGCACAGATACGCAGTATTTT.

This clonotype came up many times. V and J are TRBV20-1 and TRBJ2-4; D is ambiguous. V was cut by 3 bases and J by 0 bases, with 12 bases left in between. Germline lookup yields CDR1 DFQATT and CDR2 SNEGSKA (reference sequence). The CDR3 sequence is 15 residues long. The CDR3 DNA reads TGCAGTGCTAGCCGAGCGTTACTAGCCAAAAACATTCAGTACTTC. Translating gives CSASRALLAKNIQYF.